A selection of T cell receptor beta chains follows, all from one sample in a study of cytomegalovirus exposure and HLA in healthy donors. Generated by immunoSEQ multiplex PCR, the TCRdb table keeps only in-frame clones and is missing some. This table has about 100,000 clones, approximately 79% appearing once. The sequencing input was PBMCs. The source of these receptors is a man aged 18 to 30 in good health and CMV-seronegative. Both conserved end residues are part of each CDR3. A D gene is named only where the DNA matches it firmly. Some rows mark clone size as missing; the rest say once, few, many or name a class of expanded clone.

TRBD2	TRBJ2-5	TRBV7-9	-	CASSPRRGGEEETQYF	TGTGCCAGCAGCCCTAGAAGGGGAGGGGAGGAAGAGACCCAGTACTTC
TRBD1	TRBJ2-7	TRBV27	-	CASSYMGQGTYEQYF	TGTGCCAGCAGTTATATGGGACAGGGAACCTACGAGCAGTACTTC
-	TRBJ1-2	TRBV19	-	CASIPQPGISNYGYTF	TGTGCCAGTATCCCCCAACCAGGGATTTCTAACTATGGCTACACCTTC
-	TRBJ2-2	TRBV11-2	-	CASSTQGMAGELFF	TGTGCCAGCAGCACCCAGGGGATGGCCGGGGAGCTGTTTTTT
TRBD1	TRBJ2-2	TRBV7-2	-	CASSSTGASAGELFF	TGTGCCAGCAGCTCGACAGGGGCTAGCGCCGGGGAGCTGTTTTTT
-	TRBJ1-2	TRBV28	-	CAGGSTVSYGYTF	TGTGCCGGCGGCTCGACAGTGAGCTATGGCTACACCTTC
TRBD1	TRBJ1-2	TRBV18	once	CASSSKFPGQGAYGYTF	TGTGCCAGCTCATCGAAGTTCCCGGGACAGGGAGCCTATGGCTACACCTTC
TRBD1	TRBJ1-4	TRBV2	-	CASTLDRGGEKLFF	TGTGCCAGCACCTTGGACAGGGGGGGAGAAAAACTGTTTTTT
TRBD1	TRBJ2-7	TRBV7-9	-	CASTPGQGAYEQYF	TGTGCCAGCACCCCGGGACAGGGGGCCTACGAGCAGTACTTC
-	TRBJ1-5	TRBV28	few	CASSTQNQPQHF	TGTGCCAGCAGTACACAGAATCAGCCCCAGCATTTT
TRBD1	TRBJ1-1	TRBV5-4	few	CASSLEAGGTEAFF	TGTGCCAGCAGCTTGGAGGCAGGGGGCACTGAAGCTTTCTTT
-	TRBJ2-5	TRBV15	-	CATSRLTGKQETQYF	TGTGCCACCAGCAGGCTTACAGGAAAGCAAGAGACCCAGTACTTC
-	TRBJ1-5	TRBV7-8	-	CASSGEGLSQPQHF	TGTGCCAGCAGTGGGGAGGGGTTGAGTCAGCCCCAGCATTTT
TRBD1	TRBJ2-7	TRBV9	-	CASSAIPGTEHEQYF	TGTGCCAGCAGCGCTATCCCCGGGACAGAGCACGAGCAGTACTTC
TRBD1	TRBJ1-4	TRBV7-9	-	CASSFRVATGTEKLFF	TGTGCCAGCAGCTTCAGGGTCGCGACAGGGACAGAAAAACTGTTTTTT
TRBD1	TRBJ1-6	TRBV2	-	CASGIGRGPSSPLHF	TGTGCCAGCGGTATTGGCAGGGGGCCAAGTTCACCCCTCCACTTT
TRBD1	TRBJ1-3	TRBV5-1	-	CASSYGTVGNTIYF	TGCGCCAGCAGCTACGGGACAGTTGGAAACACCATATATTTT
TRBD2	TRBJ2-3	TRBV10-3	-	CAISGLAGITDTQYF	TGTGCCATCAGTGGACTAGCGGGGATCACAGATACGCAGTATTTT
TRBD1	TRBJ1-4	TRBV29-1	-	CSVGTTGTVNEKLFF	TGCAGCGTCGGGACGACCGGGACAGTTAATGAAAAACTGTTTTTT
-	TRBJ1-2	TRBV5-4	few	CASRQGAEVYGYTF	TGTGCCAGCAGACAGGGCGCAGAAGTTTATGGCTACACCTTC
TRBD2	TRBJ2-1	TRBV19	-	CASSIAGSSGGVSYNEQFF	TGTGCCAGTAGTATAGCAGGGTCTAGCGGGGGGGTTTCCTACAATGAGCAGTTCTTC
-	TRBJ2-7	TRBV19	-	CASSMGAGAYEQYF	TGTGCCAGTAGTATGGGTGCAGGCGCCTACGAGCAGTACTTC
-	TRBJ1-1	TRBV5-4	-	CASSTGLNTEAFF	TGTGCCAGCAGTACAGGGTTGAACACTGAAGCTTTCTTT
-	TRBJ2-7	TRBV5-1	-	CASSLATGYPYEQYF	TGCGCCAGCAGCTTGGCGACAGGATACCCCTACGAGCAGTACTTC
TRBD1	TRBJ1-4	TRBV5-1	-	CASSWSGTGNEKLFF	TGCGCCAGCAGCTGGTCCGGGACAGGTAATGAAAAACTGTTTTTT
-	TRBJ1-2	TRBV5-8	-	CASSLDSYGYTF	TGTGCCAGCAGCTTGGACAGCTATGGCTACACCTTC
-	TRBJ2-2	TRBV4-3	-	CASSQPTGTGGLFF	TGCGCCAGCAGCCAACCGACCGGGACCGGGGGGCTGTTTTTT
-	TRBJ2-7	TRBV5-1	-	CASSLRAGIHEQYF	TGCGCCAGCAGCTTGCGGGCAGGGATCCACGAGCAGTACTTC
-	TRBJ2-1	TRBV19	-	CASTTAAMAEQFF	TGTGCCAGTACCACCGCGGCGATGGCTGAGCAGTTCTTC
-	TRBJ2-2	TRBV19	-	CASSSQGNTGELFF	TGTGCCAGTAGTAGTCAGGGTAACACCGGGGAGCTGTTTTTT
-	TRBJ2-5	TRBV11-3	-	CASSLVTGHRQETQYF	TGTGCCAGCAGCTTAGTAACGGGACACCGACAAGAGACCCAGTACTTC
-	TRBJ1-1	TRBV6-6	few	CASSSQGTNTEAFF	TGTGCCAGCAGTTCCCAGGGAACGAACACTGAAGCTTTCTTT
TRBD1	TRBJ1-2	TRBV15	-	CATGPTGFDGYTF	TGTGCCACCGGCCCGACAGGGTTCGATGGCTACACCTTC
-	TRBJ2-3	TRBV7-2	-	CASSFNELLTDTQYF	TGTGCCAGCAGCTTTAACGAGCTACTCACAGATACGCAGTATTTT
-	TRBJ2-7	TRBV4-3	-	CASSQETGEQYF	TGCGCCAGCAGCCAAGAAACAGGCGAGCAGTACTTC
TRBD1	TRBJ2-3	TRBV7-9	-	CASSLLTGTGGDTQYF	TGTGCCAGCAGCTTACTGACCGGGACAGGGGGAGATACGCAGTATTTT
-	TRBJ2-5	TRBV20-1	-	CSGWTAETQYF	TGCAGTGGCTGGACAGCCGAGACCCAGTACTTC
-	TRBJ2-3	TRBV6-4	-	CASSEGAHTDTQYF	TGTGCCAGCAGTGAGGGGGCACACACAGATACGCAGTATTTT
TRBD1	TRBJ1-2	TRBV10-3	-	CAISTGASNYGYTF	TGTGCCATCAGCACAGGGGCCTCAAACTATGGCTACACCTTC
TRBD2	TRBJ2-7	TRBV5-1	-	CASSSLAGGLPSEQYF	TGCGCCAGCAGCTCGTTAGCGGGGGGCCTACCCAGCGAGCAGTACTTC
-	TRBJ2-5	TRBV9	-	CASSVVAGRETQYF	TGTGCCAGCAGCGTAGTGGCAGGCAGGGAGACCCAGTACTTC
-	TRBJ2-5	TRBV7-9	-	CASSLDLGGQSQETQYF	TGTGCCAGCAGCTTAGACCTCGGCGGTCAGAGCCAAGAGACCCAGTACTTC